These 27 T cell receptor beta chains came from one sample sequenced in a study of blood T cell repertoires in COVID-19. TCRdb's copy holds only in-frame clones and misses some; the assay was immunoSEQ multiplex PCR. The sample has under 400,000 clones, more than 70% seen once; the top ten hold about 2.1%. What was sequenced was PBMCs or T cells enriched from blood (not recorded which). The receptor source for this set is a man in his forties or fifties in a cohort exposed to, infected with or recovered from COVID-19 (not recorded which).

The J gene is TRBJ2-7, the V gene TRBV11-2; 9 positions agree with TRBD1. The CDR3 runs 15 residues. Germline V gene lookup returns CDR1 SGHAT and CDR2 FQNNGV. The V segment lost 7 bases and the J segment 2 bases; nucleotides outside the gene matches: 9. DNA for the CDR3: TGTGCCAGCACCCACTACAGGGGGCAGACCTACGAGCAGTACTTC. Its protein is CASTHYRGQTYEQYF. The variable domain in full, completed from reference TRBV11-2 and TRBJ2-7, reads EAGVAQSPRYKIIEKRQSVAFWCNPISGHATLYWYQQILGQGPKLLIQFQNNGVVDDSQLPKDRFSAERLKGVDSTLKIQPAKLEDSAVYLCASTHYRGQTYEQYFGPGTRLTVT.

The genes are TRBV6-5 and TRBJ1-3, with a tentative D call TRBD1 (5 bases). The germline V gene has CDR1 MNHEY and CDR2 SVGAGI. This CDR3 contains 15 residues. The V and J ends lost 5 bases and 3 bases respectively, with 14 bases between them. The DNA of the CDR3 is TGTGCCAGCAGTCAGGGAGGGGCGCTTGGAAACACCATATATTTT. The encoded protein is CASSQGGALGNTIYF.

As for this clone: This sample includes further DNA sequences coding for the same CDR3. The chain joins TRBV5-1 to TRBJ2-2, with 7 positions matching TRBD2. The CDR3 has 15 residues. V was pared by 4 bases and J by 4 bases, with 7 bases of the junction left unmatched. Germline loops: CDR1 SGHRS, CDR2 YFSETQ. The CDR3 spells CASSLGTGGTGELFF. CDR3 bases: TGCGCCAGCAGCCTAGGGACGGGAGGCACCGGGGAGCTGTTTTTT.

The chain couples TRBV28 to TRBJ1-6; D gene unclear. Per the germline V gene, CDR1 is MDHEN and CDR2 is SYDVKM. Trimming cost V 6 bases and J 0 bases, with 12 bases left between them. This CDR3 has 16 amino acids. CDR3 amino acids: CASRSSSGSYNSPLHF. The DNA for the CDR3 is TGTGCCAGCAGATCATCGTCCGGCTCCTATAATTCACCCCTCCACTTT.

The rearrangement uses TRBV7-2 and TRBJ2-1; the D gene is possibly TRBD2 (5 bases). Trimming removed 1 base at V and 6 bases at J, with 16 bases between. Per germline, CDR1 SGHTA and CDR2 FQGNSA. CDR3 length: 16 amino acids. This chain's CDR3 is CASSLGMGEARNEQFF. For the CDR3, the DNA is TGTGCCAGCAGCTTAGGGATGGGAGAAGCTCGCAATGAGCAGTTCTTC.

CDR3: CASSHDSGSGNTIYF. CDR3 DNA sequence: TGCGCCAGCAGTCACGACAGTGGCTCGGGAAACACCATATATTTT. The chain recombines TRBV5-1 with TRBJ1-3; D might be TRBD1 (5 bases). The germline gives CDR1 SGHRS, CDR2 YFSETQ. The ends were cut back, 5 bases at V and 4 bases at J, with 16 bases in the middle. The CDR3 spans 15 residues.

V is TRBV7-9 and J is TRBJ2-7, with D tentatively TRBD1 (6 bases). The CDR3 extends over 16 amino acids. V dropped 4 bases and J dropped 4 bases, with 20 bases sitting between them. Germline lookup yields CDR1 SEHNR and CDR2 FQNEAQ (reference sequence). CDR3 sequence: CASSSTRAGAWYEQYF. As DNA, the CDR3 is TGTGCCAGCAGCTCCACCCGGGCAGGGGCATGGTACGAGCAGTACTTC.

This chain connects TRBV4-1 to TRBJ1-6; 8 bases are shared with TRBD1. The V gene end was trimmed by 6 bases and the J gene end by 4 bases; junction bases not matched to a gene: 5. The V gene's germline CDR1 is MGHRA and CDR2 YSYEKL. This CDR3 region has 15 residues. CDR3 sequence: CASRQTGDYNSPLHF. The CDR3 nucleotides read TGCGCCAGCAGGCAGACAGGGGATTATAATTCACCCCTCCACTTT.

The chain has TRBV11-3 and TRBJ2-5, with 7 bases fitting TRBD1. Losses at the gene ends were 5 bases for V and 5 bases for J; bases not matched to a gene: 11. Germline CDR1 reads SGHNT; CDR2 reads YENEEA. The CDR3 runs to 15 residues. In nucleotides, the CDR3 is TGTGCCAGCAGCGGAAGAGGGGGCTCGGGGGAGACCCAGTACTTC. This sequence encodes CASSGRGGSGETQYF.

The table lists this clone with a count of one. The gene calls are TRBV7-3 and TRBJ2-1; TRBD2 agrees at 7 bases. CDR3 length equals 16 residues. V trimming: 1 base; J trimming: 2 bases; junction bases outside the gene matches: 5. Germline values: CDR1 SGHTA, CDR2 FQGTGA. CDR3 amino acids: CASSLRLAETYNEQFF. The CDR3 coding sequence is TGTGCCAGCAGCTTAAGGCTAGCGGAAACCTACAATGAGCAGTTCTTC.

This chain connects TRBV7-9 to TRBJ1-5; D not certain. The CDR3 has 12 residues. CDR1 is SEHNR, CDR2 FQNEAQ, per germline (reference sequence). V was pared by 5 bases and J by 7 bases, with 9 bases between. This CDR3 is CASSAEVQPQHF. The CDR3 nucleotides read TGTGCCAGCAGCGCCGAGGTACAGCCCCAGCATTTT.

The rearrangement joins TRBV6-5 to TRBJ2-7; TRBD2 matches 7 bases. Per germline, CDR1 MNHEY and CDR2 SVGAGI. V was pared by 6 bases and J by 1 base, with 9 bases of the junction left unmatched. The CDR3 sequence is 15 residues long. CDR3 bases: TGTGCCAGCAGCGCCTCCGGACTAGGGTCCTACGAGCAGTACTTC. Translated: CASSASGLGSYEQYF.

This clone was recorded only once. The rearrangement links TRBV18 to TRBJ2-7, with D tentatively TRBD2 (5 bases). The germline V gene has CDR1 KGHSH and CDR2 LQKENI. Deletions cut 6 bases from V and 6 bases from J, with 15 bases between. The CDR3 runs to 13 residues. In nucleotides, the CDR3 is TGTGCCAGCTCCCAAGGTACGCGGGTCGAGCAGTACTTC. It codes for CASSQGTRVEQYF.

This chain connects TRBV11-2 to TRBJ2-3; tentatively, D is TRBD1 (6 bases). Trimming removed 4 bases from V and 4 bases from J, with 15 bases in between. From germline, CDR1 is SGHAT and CDR2 FQNNGV. This CDR3 contains 15 residues. CDR3 protein: CASSWTALGADTQYF. The CDR3 DNA is TGTGCCAGCAGCTGGACAGCCCTTGGTGCAGATACGCAGTATTTT.

This clone has only a few counts. This sequence joins TRBV10-2 and TRBJ1-3; TRBD1 matches at 8 bases. Germline loops: CDR1 WSHSY, CDR2 SAAADI. Trimming took 6 bases from V and 3 from J; bases not matched to a gene: 4. The CDR3 consists of 14 residues. CDR3 in amino acids: CASSRGLDGNTIYF. The CDR3 DNA reads as TGCGCCAGCAGCAGGGGGCTCGATGGAAACACCATATATTTT.

The chain uses TRBV5-4 and TRBJ1-1, with a tentative D call TRBD1 (5 bases). This CDR3 has 13 amino acids. Trimming pared 0 bases from V and 7 bases from J, leaving 10 bases between. Germline V gene sequence: CDR1 SGHNT, CDR2 YYREEE (reference sequence). The DNA for the CDR3 is TGTGCCAGCAGCTTGGGGGGCATCGGTGAAGCTTTCTTT. Protein sequence: CASSLGGIGEAFF.

This clone was detected a few times. The chain carries TRBV5-1 and TRBJ2-1; TRBD2 matches at 8 bases. The CDR3 totals 12 residues. Germline CDR1 reads SGHRS; CDR2 reads YFSETQ. After removal of 5 bases from V and 9 bases from J, the junction contained 4 bases not matched to a gene. CDR3 protein: CASSREGGEQFF. CDR3 in DNA: TGCGCCAGCAGTCGGGAGGGAGGTGAGCAGTTCTTC. The full variable domain, rest sourced from reference TRBV5-1 and TRBJ2-1, is KAGVTQTPRYLIKTRGQQVTLSCSPISGHRSVSWYQQTPGQGLQFLFEYFSETQRNKGNFPGRFSGRQFSNSRSEMNVSTLELGDSALYLCASSREGGEQFFGPGTRLTVL.

The rearrangement uses TRBV15 and TRBJ2-3; 8 bases match TRBD1. Germline CDR1 and CDR2: LNHNV and YYDKDF (reference sequence). There are 15 residues in the CDR3. V shed 8 bases, J shed 1 base, and the junction held 8 bases outside the gene matches. Here the CDR3 reads CATLDRGGGTDTQYF. CDR3 bases: TGTGCCACCCTAGACAGGGGAGGAGGCACAGATACGCAGTATTTT.

This clone was detected only once. The V gene is TRBV27, the J gene TRBJ2-7; 10 positions agree with TRBD2. V lost 3 bases and J lost 5; bases outside the gene matches: 16. Germline lookup yields CDR1 MNHEY and CDR2 SMNVEV (reference sequence). This CDR3 has 18 amino acids. CDR3 region: CASSLPGATSGNVHEQYF. CDR3 nucleotides: TGTGCCAGCAGTTTGCCCGGGGCTACTAGCGGGAATGTCCACGAGCAGTACTTC.

The chain carries TRBV18 and TRBJ2-1, with TRBD1 matching over 8 bases. J was trimmed by 4 bases and V by 1 base; bases with no gene match: 3. Germline V gives CDR1 KGHSH, CDR2 LQKENI. This CDR3 is built from 15 residues. The CDR3, as DNA: TGTGCCAGCTCACCACGCACAGGGGGGTACAATGAGCAGTTCTTC. Residues: CASSPRTGGYNEQFF. Using reference TRBV18 and TRBJ2-1 for the parts outside the CDR3, the full variable domain is NAGVMQNPRHLVRRRGQEARLRCSPMKGHSHVYWYRQLPEEGLKFMVYLQKENIIDESGMPKERFSAEFPKEGPSILRIQQVVRGDSAAYFCASSPRTGGYNEQFFGPGTRLTVL.

This chain links TRBV27 with TRBJ1-5, with TRBD1 matching over 9 bases. Per germline, CDR1 MNHEY and CDR2 SMNVEV (reference sequence). The CDR3 runs 16 residues. Germline trimming cut 6 bases from V and 7 bases from J; bases unmatched to any gene: 13. The CDR3 nucleotides read TGTGCCAGCAGATTACAGGGGGCGGAAGGTGGACAGCCCCAGCATTTT. Translating gives CASRLQGAEGGQPQHF.

V is TRBV18 and J is TRBJ2-1; D is perhaps TRBD1 (6 bases). V lost 6 bases to trimming and J lost 2 bases, with 11 bases between them. The CDR3 extends over 14 amino acids. Germline loops: CDR1 KGHSH, CDR2 LQKENI. CDR3 sequence reads: CASSPRGPYNEQFF. The CDR3 DNA reads TGTGCCAGCTCTCCCAGGGGACCCTACAATGAGCAGTTCTTC. Complete variable domain (other parts from reference TRBV18 and TRBJ2-1): NAGVMQNPRHLVRRRGQEARLRCSPMKGHSHVYWYRQLPEEGLKFMVYLQKENIIDESGMPKERFSAEFPKEGPSILRIQQVVRGDSAAYFCASSPRGPYNEQFFGPGTRLTVL.

This clone turned up a few times. The chain uses TRBV10-1 and TRBJ2-7; perhaps TRBD1 as D (10 bases). Germline V CDR1 and CDR2: WNHNN, SYGVQD (reference sequence). The CDR3 is 17 residues long. CDR3 DNA sequence: TGCGCTTCGACAGGGGGCCCAGCGGGAGGCCTAAAGGAGGAGCAGTACTTC. Its protein is CASTGGPAGGLKEEQYF.

The rearrangement joins TRBV30 to TRBJ1-2; perhaps TRBD1 as D (6 bases). The CDR3 has 13 residues. V was shortened by 2 bases and J by 4 bases, with 11 bases between the two germline ends. CDR1 GTSNPN and CDR2 SVGIG come from the germline V gene (reference sequence). The CDR3 DNA follows: TGTGCCTGGAGTCCGGGACAAACCTATGGCTACACCTTC. Its translation is CAWSPGQTYGYTF.

This clone has only a few counts. The chain combines TRBV10-2 with TRBJ2-5; 7 bases are shared with TRBD2. J lost 0 bases, V lost 7 bases, and 5 bases had no gene match. The CDR3 length is 14 residues. The V gene's germline CDR1 is WSHSY and CDR2 SAAADI. CDR3 in amino acids: CASKQSGDQETQYF. CDR3 nucleotide sequence: TGCGCCAGCAAACAAAGCGGGGACCAAGAGACCCAGTACTTC.

This chain links TRBV6-1 with TRBJ2-2, with D possibly TRBD1 on 6 matching bases. Trimming pared 2 bases from V and 7 bases from J, leaving 14 bases between. The length of the CDR3 is 15 residues. Per germline, CDR1 MNHNS and CDR2 SASEGT. In DNA, the CDR3 is TGTGCCAGCAGTGAAATTACAGGGTGGGGCGGGGAGCTGTTTTTT. Translating gives CASSEITGWGGELFF.

This sequence joins TRBV7-2 and TRBJ1-3; 7 positions match TRBD1. Germline trimming cut 5 bases from V and 3 bases from J; bases unmatched to any gene: 10. Germline-derived CDR1 and CDR2 are SGHTA and FQGNSA. The CDR3 loop spans 16 amino acids. CDR3 in DNA: TGTGCCAGCAGCGTCCCAGGGGGGCCGGGTGGAAACACCATATATTTT. Its protein product is CASSVPGGPGGNTIYF.